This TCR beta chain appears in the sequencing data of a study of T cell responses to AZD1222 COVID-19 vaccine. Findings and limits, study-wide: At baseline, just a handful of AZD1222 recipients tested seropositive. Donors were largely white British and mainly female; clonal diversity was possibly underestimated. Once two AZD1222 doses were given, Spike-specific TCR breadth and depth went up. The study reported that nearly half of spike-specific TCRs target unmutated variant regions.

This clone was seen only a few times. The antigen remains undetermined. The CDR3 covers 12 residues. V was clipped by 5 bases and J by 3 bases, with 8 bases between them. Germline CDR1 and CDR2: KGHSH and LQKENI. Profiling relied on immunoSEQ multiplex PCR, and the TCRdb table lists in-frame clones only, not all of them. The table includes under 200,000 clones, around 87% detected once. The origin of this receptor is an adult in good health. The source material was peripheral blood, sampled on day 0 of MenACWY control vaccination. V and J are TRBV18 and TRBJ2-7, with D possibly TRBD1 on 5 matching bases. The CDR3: CASSSTGYEQYF. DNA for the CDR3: TGTGCCAGCTCATCAACAGGCTACGAGCAGTACTTC. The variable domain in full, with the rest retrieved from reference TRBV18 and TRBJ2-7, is NAGVMQNPRHLVRRRGQEARLRCSPMKGHSHVYWYRQLPEEGLKFMVYLQKENIIDESGMPKERFSAEFPKEGPSILRIQQVVRGDSAAYFCASSSTGYEQYFGPGTRLTVT.